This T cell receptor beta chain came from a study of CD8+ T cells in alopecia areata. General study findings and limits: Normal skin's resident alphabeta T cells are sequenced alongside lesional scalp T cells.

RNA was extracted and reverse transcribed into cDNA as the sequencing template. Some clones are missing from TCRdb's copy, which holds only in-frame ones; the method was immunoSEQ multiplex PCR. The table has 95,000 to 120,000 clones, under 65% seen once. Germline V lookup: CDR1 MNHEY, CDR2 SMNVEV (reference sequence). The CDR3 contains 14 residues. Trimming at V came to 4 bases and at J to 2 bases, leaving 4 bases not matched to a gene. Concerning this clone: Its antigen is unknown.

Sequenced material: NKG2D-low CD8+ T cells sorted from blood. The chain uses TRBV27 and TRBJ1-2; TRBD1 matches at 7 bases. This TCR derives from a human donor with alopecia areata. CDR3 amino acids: CASSSGTDNYGYTF. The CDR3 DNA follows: TGTGCCAGCAGTTCGGGGACAGACAACTATGGCTACACCTTC.